This TCR beta chain was retrieved from a study of CD4 T cells in relation to SARS-CoV-2 and coronaviruses. The CDR3 contains 14 residues. Germline V gene data show CDR1 as SQVTM and CDR2 as ANQGSEA. V lost 1 base and J 2 bases, leaving 11 bases between the germline ends. Clones were sequenced by immunoSEQ multiplex PCR, and TCRdb holds only the in-frame ones, with some missing. The table includes 65,000 or so clones, 85% to 90% detected once. CD4+ T cells from unexposed donors were obtained before the COVID-19 pandemic (2011-2018). The genes are TRBV29-1 and TRBJ1-2, with TRBD1 as a possible D gene (5 bases). Sequencing input: memory CD4+ T cells from PBMCs. The clonotype comes from a human donor in good health. The CDR3 DNA follows: TGCAGCGTTGAAGTACTTCAGGGAAACTATGGCTACACCTTC. Protein product: CSVEVLQGNYGYTF.